One sample yielded the 16 T cell receptor beta chains listed below, sequenced in a study of vaccination and CD4 T cells after COVID-19. The antigens for these receptors are not known. Regarding treatment: approximately nine-day PBMC culture with coronavirus spike peptide pools or control peptides (ViraFEST assay). Sequenced with the Oncomine TCR Beta short-read assay was DNA taken from cultured CD4+ T cells. TCRdb passed the PCR reads through MiXCR, listing each CDR3 protein once. This table has 15,000 to 19,000 distinct CDR3 sequences, roughly 43% appearing once. The specimen comprised CD4+ T cells from blood, cultured in vitro, sampled before SARS-CoV-2 vaccination. These receptors all stem from a human donor who had recovered from COVID-19.

The chain couples TRBV7-9 to TRBJ2-1, with D maybe TRBD2 (6 bases). The length of the CDR3 is 16 residues. Trimming removed 3 bases from V and 1 base from J, with 13 bases in between. Germline CDR1 reads SEHNR; CDR2 reads FQNEAQ (reference sequence). In DNA, the CDR3 is TGTGCCAGCAGCTTTCAACCTGGAGGGTCCTACAATGAGCAGTTCTTC. It translates to CASSFQPGGSYNEQFF.

This clonotype was observed a handful of times. This sequence joins TRBV7-3 and TRBJ2-5; D is perhaps TRBD1 or TRBD2 (5 bases each). Germline V gene data show CDR1 as SGHTA and CDR2 as FQGTGA. V lost 5 bases and J lost 2, with 15 bases in between. The CDR3 runs 15 residues. The DNA of the CDR3 is TGTGCCAGCAGCGTCCAGGGTAGGAGGCAAGAGACCCAGTACTTC. This codes for CASSVQGRRQETQYF.

The V gene is TRBV7-9, the J gene TRBJ2-5, with 7 bases fitting TRBD2. The CDR3 covers 15 residues. V shed 1 base, J shed 4 bases, and the junction held 6 bases outside the gene matches. Germline assignment: CDR1 SEHNR and CDR2 FQNEAQ (reference sequence). The CDR3 here is CASSLEVAGTETQYF. The DNA of the CDR3 is TGTGCCAGCAGCTTAGAGGTAGCGGGTACAGAGACCCAGTACTTC.

The rearrangement links TRBV7-8 to TRBJ1-5, with D perhaps TRBD1 (5 bases). The CDR3 contains 14 residues. Germline V gives CDR1 SGHVS, CDR2 FQNEAQ. Trimming removed 5 bases from V and 3 bases from J, with 11 bases in between. CDR3 DNA sequence: TGTGCCAGCAGCCGTGACAGACTCAATCAGCCCCAGCATTTT. Encoded protein: CASSRDRLNQPQHF.

To note about this clonotype: One junction end disagrees with the germline gene, perhaps due to a read error. The chain joins TRBV20-1 to TRBJ2-2; 12 bases are a match to TRBD2. CDR3 length: 15 residues. Germline V CDR1 and CDR2: DFQATT, SNEGSKA (reference sequence). DNA of the CDR3: TGCAGTGCCAGTCCTAGCGGGAGGGCCACCGGGGAGCTGCTTTTT. This translates into CSASPSGRATGELLF.

This rearrangement joins TRBV20-1 to TRBJ1-2; D not resolved. Trimming pared 5 bases from V and 1 base from J, leaving 20 bases between. The CDR3 sequence is 16 residues long. Germline V gene sequence: CDR1 DFQATT, CDR2 SNEGSKA (reference sequence). CDR3 in amino acids: CSAPPRGGSHNYGYTF. The CDR3 bases are TGCAGTGCTCCACCTCGGGGAGGGAGTCATAACTATGGCTACACCTTC.

The gene calls are TRBV19 and TRBJ1-2, with TRBD1 matching 9 bases. J gave up 7 bases and V 3 bases, and 18 bases lay outside the gene matches. The CDR3 extends over 18 amino acids. Germline V gene data show CDR1 as LNHDA and CDR2 as SQIVND (reference sequence). The CDR3 DNA reads as TGTGCCAGTAGTATCTCCCCGGGACAGGGAATGCCAAGCCGTGGCTACACCTTC. Translating it yields CASSISPGQGMPSRGYTF.

The J gene is TRBJ1-5, the V gene TRBV19; a weak D match, TRBD1 (5 bases). Germline CDR1 reads LNHDA; CDR2 reads SQIVND (reference sequence). CDR3 size: 14 residues. The V end lost 6 bases, the J end lost 6 bases, and 15 bases lay between the germline ends. CDR3 DNA sequence: TGTGCCAGTAGCGAGGGGAGGGGCGGTCAGCCCCAGCATTTT. Protein: CASSEGRGGQPQHF.

This clonotype has a handful of counts. This sequence joins TRBV7-2 and TRBJ1-5; TRBD1 might be the D (6 bases). The CDR3 is made up of 16 amino acids. Trimming stripped 1 base from V and 1 base from J, with 11 bases between. The germline gives CDR1 SGHTA, CDR2 FQGNSA. CDR3 amino acids: CASSLEGRGSNQPQHF. The CDR3 bases are TGTGCCAGCAGCTTAGAGGGTAGGGGGAGCAATCAGCCCCAGCATTTT.

Worth noting for this clonotype: Mismatch with germline at one junction end may stem from a read error. This chain links TRBV27 with TRBJ2-5; weak D call: TRBD2 (5 bases). The CDR3 loop spans 11 amino acids. The germline CDR1 and CDR2 sequences are MNHEY and SMNVEV (reference sequence). CDR3 nucleotides: TGTGCCAGCAGCCGGGGAGAGACCCAGAACTTC. Translated: CASSRGETQNF.

Comment on this clonotype: Mismatch with germline at one junction end may stem from a read error. This chain links TRBV6-5 with TRBJ2-7; TRBD1 agrees at 7 bases. The CDR3 has 14 amino acids. The V gene's germline CDR1 is MNHEY and CDR2 SVGAGI. CDR3 loop: CASSHSRQGYEQYF. DNA of the CDR3: TGTGCCAGCAGTCACTCGCGACAGGGATACGAGCAGTACTTC.

This chain uses TRBV24-1 with TRBJ2-3; 10 nucleotides agree with TRBD2. The germline V gene encodes CDR1 KGHDR and CDR2 SFDVKD. This CDR3 spans 15 amino acids. V lost 7 bases, J lost 5 bases, and 8 bases stayed unmatched. The CDR3 here is CATSRSGRAIDTQYF. The DNA for the CDR3 is TGTGCCACCAGCCGAAGCGGGAGGGCCATAGATACGCAGTATTTT.

The chain uses TRBV27 and TRBJ2-7; 7 positions match TRBD2. Germline values: CDR1 MNHEY, CDR2 SMNVEV (reference sequence). V was clipped by 4 bases and J by 2 bases; unmatched bases: 14. The CDR3 covers 17 residues. CDR3 loop: CASSSTSSGTKAYEQYF. The CDR3 nucleotides are TGTGCCAGCAGTTCAACGTCTAGCGGAACTAAGGCCTACGAGCAGTACTTC.

In regard to this clonotype: One end of the junction varies from germline; a read error may be responsible. The rearrangement uses TRBV7-2 and TRBJ2-4; D is unresolved. CDR1 is SGHTA and CDR2 is FQGNSA in the germline V gene. The CDR3 has 12 residues. Here the CDR3 DNA reads TGTGCCAACAGCTCCGACGCCTACATTCAGTACTTC. Its translation is CANSSDAYIQYF.

This clonotype was recorded a few times. V usage is TRBV20-1 and J usage is TRBJ2-3, with 9 bases aligning to TRBD2. Trimming at V came to 2 bases and at J to 6 bases, leaving 15 bases not matched to a gene. The CDR3 is 17 residues long. Germline V lookup: CDR1 DFQATT, CDR2 SNEGSKA (reference sequence). The CDR3 region is CSARPPGGAGGFDTQYF. The DNA of the CDR3 is TGCAGTGCTAGACCCCCCGGCGGGGCGGGAGGGTTCGATACGCAGTATTTT.

The J gene is TRBJ2-7, the V gene TRBV7-2; TRBD1 aligns across 10 bases. The germline V gene encodes CDR1 SGHTA and CDR2 FQGNSA. The J segment lost 5 bases and the V segment lost 0 bases, leaving 7 bases of the junction unmatched. CDR3 length: 16 amino acids. CDR3 residues: CASSLAGGTGAHEQYF. CDR3 coding DNA: TGTGCCAGCAGCTTAGCTGGGGGGACAGGGGCCCACGAGCAGTACTTC. Drawing the rest from reference TRBV7-2 and TRBJ2-7, the complete variable domain is GAGVSQSPSNKVTEKGKDVELRCDPISGHTALYWYRQSLGQGLEFLIYFQGNSAPDKSGLPSDRFSAERTGGSVSTLTIQRTQQEDSAVYLCASSLAGGTGAHEQYFGPGTRLTVT.